The following is a T cell receptor beta chain sequence with its context. Its antigen is not identified. These data are taken from a study of yellow fever vaccine responses in identical twins. Germline V gene data show CDR1 as SGHAT and CDR2 as FQDESV (reference sequence). Trimming took 5 bases from V and 1 from J; bases not matched to a gene: 4. The CDR3 is made up of 14 amino acids. TCRdb passed the RT-PCR reads through MiXCR, listing each CDR3 protein once. The table records around 18,000 distinct CDR3 sequences, roughly 60% of them present only once. Study conclusions and caveats: The authors reported partly convergent, partly personalized vaccine responses in identical twins.

This specimen was T cells from blood (PBMCs), unsorted or a sorted subset (not recorded which), taken before or after yellow fever vaccination (not recorded which). The clonotype originates from a woman aged 18-29 years who received the yellow fever vaccine. The gene calls are TRBV11-1 and TRBJ1-1; TRBD1 aligns across 7 bases. CDR3 loop: CASSLGQKNTEAFF. CDR3 coding DNA: TGTGCCAGCAGCCTGGGACAGAAGAACACTGAAGCTTTCTTT.